The 2 T cell receptor beta chains below were found in one sample sequenced in a study of blood T cell repertoires in COVID-19. Measured with immunoSEQ multiplex PCR; TCRdb has only the in-frame clones, and not every one. Among tens of thousands of clones listed, 80% were seen once. The sequencing sample was made of peripheral blood. These receptor sequences come from a woman in her 70s with acute or convalescent COVID-19.

V gene TRBV15 combines with J gene TRBJ1-5, with 9 bases matching TRBD1. V lost 3 bases to trimming and J lost 4 bases; unmatched junction nucleotides: 4. Germline loops: CDR1 LNHNV, CDR2 YYDKDF (reference sequence). CDR3 length: 15 residues. The CDR3, as DNA: TGTGCCACCAGCAGGTGGACAGGGGAGAATCAGCCCCAGCATTTT. Translating it yields CATSRWTGENQPQHF.

CDR3 sequence reads: CASSVGDAGGEQYF. In nucleotides, the CDR3 is TGTGCCAGCAGCGTAGGCGATGCAGGGGGGGAGCAGTACTTC. This chain links TRBV9 with TRBJ2-7, with D possibly matching TRBD1 (7 bases). The germline V gene encodes CDR1 SGDLS and CDR2 YYNGEE. V was clipped by 0 bases and J by 7 bases, with 14 bases between them. CDR3 length: 14 amino acids.